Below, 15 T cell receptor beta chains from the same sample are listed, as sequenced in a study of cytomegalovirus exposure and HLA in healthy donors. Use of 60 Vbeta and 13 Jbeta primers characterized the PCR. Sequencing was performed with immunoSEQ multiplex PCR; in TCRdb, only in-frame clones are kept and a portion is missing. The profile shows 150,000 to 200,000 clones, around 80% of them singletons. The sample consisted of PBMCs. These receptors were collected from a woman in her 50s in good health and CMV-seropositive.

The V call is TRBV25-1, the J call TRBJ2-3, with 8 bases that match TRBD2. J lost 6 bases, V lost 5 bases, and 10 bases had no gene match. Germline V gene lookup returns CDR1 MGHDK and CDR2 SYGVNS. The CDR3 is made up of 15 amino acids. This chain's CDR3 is CASSPGGARTDTQYF. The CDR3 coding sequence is TGTGCCAGCAGTCCGGGGGGGGCCAGGACGGATACGCAGTATTTT.

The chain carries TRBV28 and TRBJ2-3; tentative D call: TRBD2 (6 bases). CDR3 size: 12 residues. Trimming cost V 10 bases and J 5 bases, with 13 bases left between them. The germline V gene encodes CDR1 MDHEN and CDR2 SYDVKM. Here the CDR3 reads CATGGGKDTQYF. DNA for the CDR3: TGTGCCACCGGGGGAGGAAAAGATACGCAGTATTTT.

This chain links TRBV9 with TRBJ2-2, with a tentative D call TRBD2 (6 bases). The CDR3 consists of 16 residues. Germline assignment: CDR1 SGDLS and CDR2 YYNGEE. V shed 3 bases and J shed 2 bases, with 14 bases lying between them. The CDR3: CASSESLAINTGELFF. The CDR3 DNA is TGTGCCAGCAGCGAATCCCTAGCGATCAACACCGGGGAGCTGTTTTTT. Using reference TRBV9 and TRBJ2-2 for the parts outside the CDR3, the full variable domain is DSGVTQTPKHLITATGQRVTLRCSPRSGDLSVYWYQQSLDQGLQFLIQYYNGEERAKGNILERFSAQQFPDLHSELNLSSLELGDSALYFCASSESLAINTGELFFGEGSRLTVL.

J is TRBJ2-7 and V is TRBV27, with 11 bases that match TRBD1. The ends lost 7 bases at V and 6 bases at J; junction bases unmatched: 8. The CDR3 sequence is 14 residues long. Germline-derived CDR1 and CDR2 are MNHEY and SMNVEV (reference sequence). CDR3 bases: TGTGCCAGCAAGAAACCAGGGACAGGGGGCGAGCAGTACTTC. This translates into CASKKPGTGGEQYF.

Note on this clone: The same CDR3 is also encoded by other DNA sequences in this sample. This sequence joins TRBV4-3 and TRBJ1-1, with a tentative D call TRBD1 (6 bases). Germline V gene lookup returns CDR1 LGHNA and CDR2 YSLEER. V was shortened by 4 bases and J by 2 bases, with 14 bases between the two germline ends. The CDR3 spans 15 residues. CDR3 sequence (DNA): TGCGCCAGCAGCCGGACGGGGGGCTACAACACTGAAGCTTTCTTT. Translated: CASSRTGGYNTEAFF.

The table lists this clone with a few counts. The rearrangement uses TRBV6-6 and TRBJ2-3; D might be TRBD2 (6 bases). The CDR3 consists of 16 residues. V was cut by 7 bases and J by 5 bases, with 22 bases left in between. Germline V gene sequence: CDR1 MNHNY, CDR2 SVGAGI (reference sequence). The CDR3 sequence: CASNRMRGTGRDTQYF. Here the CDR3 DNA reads TGTGCCAGCAACAGAATGCGGGGCACAGGCAGAGATACGCAGTATTTT.

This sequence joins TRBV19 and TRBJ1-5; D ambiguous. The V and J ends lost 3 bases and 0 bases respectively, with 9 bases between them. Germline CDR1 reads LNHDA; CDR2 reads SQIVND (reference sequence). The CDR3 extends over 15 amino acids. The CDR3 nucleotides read TGTGCCAGTAGTATCAGGTCCGATAGCAATCAGCCCCAGCATTTT. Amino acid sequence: CASSIRSDSNQPQHF.

CDR3 in amino acids: CASSFSTGGAGELFF. CDR3 DNA sequence: TGTGCCAGCAGTTTTTCGACAGGGGGGGCCGGGGAGCTGTTTTTT. The chain has TRBV27 and TRBJ2-2; the match to TRBD1 covers 9 bases. CDR3 length: 15 amino acids. V was clipped by 3 bases and J by 6 bases; unmatched bases: 5. Germline values: CDR1 MNHEY, CDR2 SMNVEV (reference sequence).

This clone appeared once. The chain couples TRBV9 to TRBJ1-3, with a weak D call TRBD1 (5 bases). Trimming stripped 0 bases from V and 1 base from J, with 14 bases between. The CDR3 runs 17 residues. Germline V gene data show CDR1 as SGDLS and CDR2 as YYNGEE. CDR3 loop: CASSVVGAAISGNTIYF. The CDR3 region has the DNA TGTGCCAGCAGCGTAGTTGGGGCTGCAATATCTGGAAACACCATATATTTT. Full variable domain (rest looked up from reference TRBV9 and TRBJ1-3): DSGVTQTPKHLITATGQRVTLRCSPRSGDLSVYWYQQSLDQGLQFLIQYYNGEERAKGNILERFSAQQFPDLHSELNLSSLELGDSALYFCASSVVGAAISGNTIYFGEGSWLTVV.

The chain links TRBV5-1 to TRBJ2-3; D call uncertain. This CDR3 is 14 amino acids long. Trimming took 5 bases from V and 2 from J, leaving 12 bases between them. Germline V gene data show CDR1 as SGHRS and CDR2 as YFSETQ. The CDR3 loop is CASRRLQPTDTQYF. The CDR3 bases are TGCGCCAGCAGAAGGTTACAGCCCACAGATACGCAGTATTTT.

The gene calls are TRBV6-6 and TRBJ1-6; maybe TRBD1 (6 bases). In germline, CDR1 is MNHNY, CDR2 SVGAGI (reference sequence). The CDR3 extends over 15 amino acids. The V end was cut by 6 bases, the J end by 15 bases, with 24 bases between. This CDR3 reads CASSKTGLTIRDLHF. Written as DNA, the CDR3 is TGTGCCAGCAGCAAGACAGGCCTCACAATTAGAGACCTCCACTTT.

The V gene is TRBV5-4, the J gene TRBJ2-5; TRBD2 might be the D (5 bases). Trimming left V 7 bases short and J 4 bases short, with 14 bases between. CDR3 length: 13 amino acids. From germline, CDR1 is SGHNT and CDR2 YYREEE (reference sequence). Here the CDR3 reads CASGETTGETQYF. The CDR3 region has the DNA TGTGCCAGCGGAGAGACTACCGGAGAGACCCAGTACTTC.

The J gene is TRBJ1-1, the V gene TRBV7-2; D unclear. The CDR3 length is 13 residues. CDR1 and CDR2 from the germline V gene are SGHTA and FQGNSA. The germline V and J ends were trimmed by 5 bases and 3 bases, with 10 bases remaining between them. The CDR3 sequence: CASSPRGYTEAFF. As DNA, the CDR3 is TGTGCCAGCAGCCCCCGGGGATACACTGAAGCTTTCTTT.

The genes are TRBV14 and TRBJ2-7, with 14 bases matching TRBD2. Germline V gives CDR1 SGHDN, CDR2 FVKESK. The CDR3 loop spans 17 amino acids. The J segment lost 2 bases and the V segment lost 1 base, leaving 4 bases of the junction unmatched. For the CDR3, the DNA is TGTGCCAGCAGCCAAGGACTAGCGGGGGGGATCACCTACGAGCAGTACTTC. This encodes CASSQGLAGGITYEQYF. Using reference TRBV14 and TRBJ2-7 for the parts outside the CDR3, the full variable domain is EAGVTQFPSHSVIEKGQTVTLRCDPISGHDNLYWYRRVMGKEIKFLLHFVKESKQDESGMPNNRFLAERTGGTYSTLKVQPAELEDSGVYFCASSQGLAGGITYEQYFGPGTRLTVT.

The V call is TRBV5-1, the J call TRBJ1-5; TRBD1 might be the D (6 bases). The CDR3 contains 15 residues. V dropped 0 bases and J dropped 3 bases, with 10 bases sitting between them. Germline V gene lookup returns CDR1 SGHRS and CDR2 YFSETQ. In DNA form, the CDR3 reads TGCGCCAGCAGCTTGGCAGGGGTTGCCAATCAGCCCCAGCATTTT. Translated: CASSLAGVANQPQHF.